A selection of T cell receptor beta chains follows, all from one sample in a study of sequential checkpoint blockade in melanoma. Measured with immunoSEQ multiplex PCR; TCRdb has only the in-frame clones, and not every one. The sample shows around 9,500 clones, around 23% of them seen only once. This material consisted of tumor tissue (inferred from file names), taken from a patient given nivolumab and ipilimumab in sequence. These receptors all stem from a human donor with melanoma. Both conserved end residues are part of each CDR3. The order of the fields is J gene, D gene, V gene, clone size, CDR3 DNA, CDR3 protein. A D gene is named only where the DNA matches it firmly. Only part of the rows carry a size: once, few, many, or a class if the clone is expanded.

TRBJ2-2 TRBD1 TRBV5-1 NA TGCGCCAGCAGCTTGGGAGCTATCCGGGACAGCTTCCCTACCGGGGAGCTGTTTTTT CASSLGAIRDSFPTGELFF
TRBJ1-2 NA TRBV6-1 many TGTGCCAGCAGTGAAGGCGGAGGGGTCGGGTATGGCTACACCTTC CASSEGGGVGYGYTF
TRBJ1-1 NA TRBV14 NA TGTGCCAGCAGCCAAGATCAGGGGCCCCACGCTGAAGCTTTCTTT CASSQDQGPHAEAFF
TRBJ2-6 NA TRBV19 few TGTGCCAGTAGTCCGACCGGCAGGCCTGGGGCCAACGTCCTGACTTTC CASSPTGRPGANVLTF
TRBJ1-1 NA TRBV28 NA TGTGCCAGCAGTTTGGGAAGGAACACTGAAGCTTTCTTT CASSLGRNTEAFF
TRBJ1-4 NA TRBV11-3 medium-sized TGTGCCAGCAGCACTAGAGGGTCAAGGGTTGCTAATGAAAAACTGTTTTTT CASSTRGSRVANEKLFF
TRBJ1-4 NA TRBV5-1 NA TGCGCCAGCAGCTTAAGGGTCGGACTTTGGGACAATGAAAAACTGTTTTTT CASSLRVGLWDNEKLFF
TRBJ1-4 NA TRBV23-1 NA TGCGCCAGCAGACCCTCGATCCGGGGACCTAATGAAAAACTGTTTTTT CASRPSIRGPNEKLFF
TRBJ1-4 NA TRBV9 NA TGTGCCAGCAGCCTCGGGACGGATAATGAAAAACTGTTTTTT CASSLGTDNEKLFF
TRBJ1-1 TRBD1 TRBV11-3 NA TGTGCCAGCAGCTTAAATCTGAGAGCAGGGGGAGGAGGAACTGAAGCTTTCTTT CASSLNLRAGGGGTEAFF
TRBJ2-5 NA TRBV18 NA TGTGCCAGCTCACCGAAGTACCAAGAGACCCAGTACTTC CASSPKYQETQYF
TRBJ1-6 TRBD1 TRBV19 NA TGTGCCAGTAAGACAGGGGATAATTCACCCCTCCACTTT CASKTGDNSPLHF
TRBJ1-5 NA TRBV6-8 NA TGTGCCAGCAGTGAGCGGCCACCGACTTCCCAGCATTTT CASSERPPTSQHF
TRBJ1-4 TRBD1 TRBV10-3 NA TGTGCCATCAGTGAGACAGGGGCTAATGAAAAACTGTTTTTT CAISETGANEKLFF
TRBJ1-1 NA TRBV11-3 few TGTGCCAGCATCCCACTCACGGTGCCCCCGGAAGCTTTCTTT CASIPLTVPPEAFF
TRBJ2-7 TRBD1 TRBV5-1 NA TGCGCCAGCAGCCAAGCGAGGGGGCATTACGAGCAGTACTTC CASSQARGHYEQYF
TRBJ1-1 TRBD1 TRBV6-8 NA TGTGCCATCAGGCGGGACAGGGAGGCTGAAGCTTTCTTT CAIRRDREAEAFF
TRBJ2-7 TRBD1 TRBV6-8 NA TGTGCCAGCAGTTTGACCGGGACAGGGAGCTCCGAGCAGTACTTC CASSLTGTGSSEQYF
TRBJ2-3 NA TRBV5-1 NA TGCGCCAGCAGCTTATCTCGCGGGGAGACGAGCACAGATACGCAGTATTTT CASSLSRGETSTDTQYF
TRBJ1-2 NA TRBV6-8 few TGTGCCAGCAGCTCCTTACCGAACTATGGCTACACCTTC CASSSLPNYGYTF
TRBJ1-6 NA TRBV25-1 NA TGTGCCAGCAGGCCCAGGGTGAATTCACCCCTCCACTTT CASRPRVNSPLHF
TRBJ2-4 NA TRBV10-2 NA TGCGCCAGCAGTGAGGGGAGCGGCAGGGGCGCCAAAAACATTCAGTACTTC CASSEGSGRGAKNIQYF